Presented here are 5 T cell receptor beta chains from one specimen sequenced in a study of T cells after yellow fever vaccination. TCRdb recomputed calls from the 5' RACE reads with MiXCR, one row per CDR3 protein. This table holds about 340,000 distinct CDR3 sequences, under 15% found once. The sequencing here drew on CD4+ T cells sorted from PBMCs, taken 15 days after the yellow fever booster vaccination. The receptors originated from a man aged 18 to 30 who received the YFV17D yellow fever vaccine.

This clonotype was seen many times. The rearrangement joins TRBV18 to TRBJ1-1, with unresolved D. V lost 5 bases, J lost 0 bases, and 13 bases lay in between. The CDR3 contains 15 residues. Per germline, CDR1 KGHSH and CDR2 LQKENI. The CDR3: CASSSTVGLNTEAFF. The DNA for the CDR3 is TGTGCCAGCTCATCGACGGTGGGGTTGAACACTGAAGCTTTCTTT.

This clonotype was counted many times. This chain joins TRBV29-1 and TRBJ2-1; D possibly corresponds to TRBD1 (6 bases). The CDR3 consists of 14 residues. V shed 6 bases and J shed 3 bases, with 15 bases lying between them. The germline V gene has CDR1 SQVTM and CDR2 ANQGSEA. The CDR3 DNA reads TGCAGCGTGCCACAGGGATTCTTCTACAATGAGCAGTTCTTC. It yields the protein CSVPQGFFYNEQFF.

The chain links TRBV6-5 to TRBJ2-5; weak D call: TRBD1 (6 bases). Germline V CDR1 and CDR2: MNHEY, SVGAGI. This CDR3 has 17 residues. Between the trimmed V and J ends, which lost 0 bases and 4 bases, there was a span of 18 bases. The CDR3 loop reads CASSYSISRGTGETQYF. The CDR3 DNA sequence: TGTGCCAGCAGTTACTCGATTTCCAGGGGCACTGGAGAGACCCAGTACTTC.

This clonotype was counted many times. The chain has TRBV24-1 and TRBJ2-1; D remains ambiguous. The CDR3 spans 16 residues. The V end was cut by 4 bases, the J end by 0 bases, with 12 bases between. Germline CDR1 is KGHDR and CDR2 is SFDVKD. In DNA, the CDR3 is TGTGCCACCAGTGACCGACAAACCAGCTCCTACAATGAGCAGTTCTTC. Amino acids: CATSDRQTSSYNEQFF.

The chain recombines TRBV25-1 with TRBJ1-4; tentatively, D is TRBD1 (5 bases). CDR3 length equals 15 residues. In germline, CDR1 is MGHDK, CDR2 SYGVNS. Deletions cut 5 bases from V and 8 bases from J, with 18 bases between. CDR3 amino acids: CASSHSGTRGEKLFF. CDR3 sequence (DNA): TGTGCCAGCAGTCATAGTGGAACTAGGGGCGAAAAACTGTTTTTT.